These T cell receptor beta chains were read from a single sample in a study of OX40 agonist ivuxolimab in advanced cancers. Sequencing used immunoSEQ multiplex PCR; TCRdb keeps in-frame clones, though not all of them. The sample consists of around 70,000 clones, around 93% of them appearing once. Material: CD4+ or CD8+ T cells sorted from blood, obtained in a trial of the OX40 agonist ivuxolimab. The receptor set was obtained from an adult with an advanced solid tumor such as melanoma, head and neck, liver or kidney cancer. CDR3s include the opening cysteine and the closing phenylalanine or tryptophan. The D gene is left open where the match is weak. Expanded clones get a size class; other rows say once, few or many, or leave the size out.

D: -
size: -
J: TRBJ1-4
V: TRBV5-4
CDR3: CASSLQATNEKLFF
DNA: TGTGCCAGCAGCTTACAGGCAACTAATGAAAAACTGTTTTTT

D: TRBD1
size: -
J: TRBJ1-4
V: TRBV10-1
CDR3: CASSATGNEKLFF
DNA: TGCGCCAGCAGTGCGACAGGGAATGAAAAACTGTTTTTT

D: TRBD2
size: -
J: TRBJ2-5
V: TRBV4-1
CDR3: CASSRLAGGGQETQYF
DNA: TGCGCCAGCAGCCGACTAGCGGGGGGGGGTCAAGAGACCCAGTACTTC

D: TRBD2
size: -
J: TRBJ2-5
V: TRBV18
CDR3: CASSPGTSQETQYF
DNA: TGTGCCAGCTCACCCGGGACTAGCCAAGAGACCCAGTACTTC

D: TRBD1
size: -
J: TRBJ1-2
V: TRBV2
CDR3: CASSEAGQGGNYGYTF
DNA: TGTGCCAGCAGTGAAGCGGGACAGGGAGGCAACTATGGCTACACCTTC

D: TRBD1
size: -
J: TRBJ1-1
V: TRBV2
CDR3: CASLGTAWKEAFF
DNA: TGTGCCAGCCTCGGGACAGCCTGGAAAGAAGCTTTCTTT

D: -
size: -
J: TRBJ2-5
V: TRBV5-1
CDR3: CASSLSLAQETQYF
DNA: TGCGCCAGCAGCTTGAGTCTAGCGCAAGAGACCCAGTACTTC

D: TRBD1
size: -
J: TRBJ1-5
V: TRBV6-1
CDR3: CASSVGTGSLGNQPQHF
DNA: TGTGCCAGCAGTGTAGGGACAGGTTCATTGGGCAATCAGCCCCAGCATTTT

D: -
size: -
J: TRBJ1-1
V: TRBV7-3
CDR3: CASSEYMNTEAFF
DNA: TGTGCCAGCAGCGAATATATGAACACTGAAGCTTTCTTT

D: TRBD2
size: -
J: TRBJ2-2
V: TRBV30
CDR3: CAWSGTSDGTGELFF
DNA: TGTGCCTGGAGTGGGACTAGCGACGGCACCGGGGAGCTGTTTTTT

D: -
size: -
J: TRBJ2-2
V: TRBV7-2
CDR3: CASSLGLASGELFF
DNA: TGTGCCAGCAGCTTAGGTCTAGCAAGCGGGGAGCTGTTTTTT

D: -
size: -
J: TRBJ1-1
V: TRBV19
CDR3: CASSIGTKGGEAFF
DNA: TGTGCCAGTAGTATAGGAACGAAGGGTGGTGAAGCTTTCTTT

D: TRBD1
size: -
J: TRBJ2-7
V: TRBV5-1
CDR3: CASSGGQGGYEQYF
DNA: TGCGCCAGCAGCGGGGGACAGGGAGGCTACGAGCAGTACTTC

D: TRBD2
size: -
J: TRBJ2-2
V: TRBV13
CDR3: CASSLKGTSGVTGELFF
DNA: TGTGCCAGCAGCCTCAAGGGGACTAGCGGGGTCACCGGGGAGCTGTTTTTT

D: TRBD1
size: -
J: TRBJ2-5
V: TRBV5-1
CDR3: CASSSGQGQRETQYF
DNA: TGCGCCAGCAGCTCTGGACAGGGTCAGAGAGAGACCCAGTACTTC

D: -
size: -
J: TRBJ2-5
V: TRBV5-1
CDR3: CASRGSGGQETQYF
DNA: TGCGCCAGCCGGGGTAGCGGAGGACAAGAGACCCAGTACTTC

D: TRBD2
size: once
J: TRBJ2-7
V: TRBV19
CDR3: CASREGTSGYYEQYF
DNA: TGTGCCAGTAGGGAAGGGACTAGCGGATACTACGAGCAGTACTTC

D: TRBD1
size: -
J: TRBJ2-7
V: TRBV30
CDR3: CAWTDRGSYEQYF
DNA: TGTGCCTGGACGGACAGGGGCTCCTACGAGCAGTACTTC

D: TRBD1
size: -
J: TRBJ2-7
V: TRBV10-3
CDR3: CAISESRGQGIPYEQYF
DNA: TGTGCCATCAGTGAGTCGCGAGGACAGGGGATCCCCTACGAGCAGTACTTC

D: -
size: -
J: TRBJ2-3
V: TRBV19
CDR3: CASSPLSGSGQYF
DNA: TGTGCCAGTAGCCCCCTATCGGGAAGTGGGCAGTATTTT

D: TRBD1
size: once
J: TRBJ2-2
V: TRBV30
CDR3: CAWRGQGNTGELFF
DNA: TGTGCCTGGAGAGGACAGGGTAACACCGGGGAGCTGTTTTTT

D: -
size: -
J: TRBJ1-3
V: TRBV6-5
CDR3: CASTPVTGNTIYF
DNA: TGTGCCAGCACTCCGGTCACTGGAAACACCATATATTTT

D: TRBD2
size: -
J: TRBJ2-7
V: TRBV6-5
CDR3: CASSPPGAGGYEQYF
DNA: TGTGCCAGCAGTCCCCCTGGAGCGGGGGGGTACGAGCAGTACTTC

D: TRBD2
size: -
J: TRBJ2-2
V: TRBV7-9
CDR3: CASTLGGRAPTGELFF
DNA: TGTGCCAGCACCCTGGGAGGGAGGGCCCCCACCGGGGAGCTGTTTTTT

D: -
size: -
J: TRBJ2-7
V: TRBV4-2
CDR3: CASSQDRGSPGQRSSYEQYF
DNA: TGTGCCAGCAGCCAAGATCGGGGGAGTCCGGGACAGCGTTCTTCCTACGAGCAGTACTTC

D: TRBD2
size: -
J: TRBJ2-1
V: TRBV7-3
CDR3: CASSLNPSGVHNEQFF
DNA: TGTGCCAGCAGCTTAAACCCAAGCGGGGTCCACAATGAGCAGTTCTTC

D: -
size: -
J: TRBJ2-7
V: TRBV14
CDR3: CASSHDRLEQYF
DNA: TGTGCCAGCAGCCATGACAGGTTGGAGCAGTACTTC

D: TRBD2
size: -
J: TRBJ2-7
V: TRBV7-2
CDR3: CASSLGAAGGSYEQYF
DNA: TGTGCCAGCAGCTTAGGGGCGGCGGGGGGCTCCTACGAGCAGTACTTC

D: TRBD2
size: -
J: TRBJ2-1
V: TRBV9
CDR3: CASSRTSGNNEQFF
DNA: TGTGCCAGCTCCCGGACTAGCGGAAACAATGAGCAGTTCTTC

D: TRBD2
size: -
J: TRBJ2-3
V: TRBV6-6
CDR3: CASSRLAGGTDTQYF
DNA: TGTGCCAGCAGCCGACTAGCGGGGGGCACAGATACGCAGTATTTT

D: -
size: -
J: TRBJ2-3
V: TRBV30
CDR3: CAWSARPPGAQYF
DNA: TGTGCCTGGAGTGCCAGGCCCCCGGGAGCGCAGTATTTT

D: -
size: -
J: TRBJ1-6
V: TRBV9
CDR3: CASSVGPGPLLNSPLHF
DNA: TGTGCCAGCAGCGTAGGGCCAGGACCGCTCCTAAATTCACCCCTCCACTTT

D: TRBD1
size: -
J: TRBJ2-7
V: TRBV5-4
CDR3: CASSLGGQVSYEQYF
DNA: TGTGCCAGCAGCTTGGGGGGACAGGTTTCCTACGAGCAGTACTTC

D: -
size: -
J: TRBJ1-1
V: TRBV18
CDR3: CASSPNRVNTEAFF
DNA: TGTGCCAGCTCACCAAACAGGGTTAACACTGAAGCTTTCTTT

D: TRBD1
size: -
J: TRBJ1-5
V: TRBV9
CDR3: CASSAGTGDQPQHF
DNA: TGTGCCAGCAGCGCCGGGACAGGGGACCAGCCCCAGCATTTT

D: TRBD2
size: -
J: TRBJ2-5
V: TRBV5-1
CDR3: CASSLNTGLGDETQYF
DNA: TGCGCCAGCAGCTTAAATACGGGACTAGGGGACGAGACCCAGTACTTC

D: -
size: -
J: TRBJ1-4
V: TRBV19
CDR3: CASSISTTTNEKLFF
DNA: TGTGCCAGTAGTATATCCACCACAACTAATGAAAAACTGTTTTTT

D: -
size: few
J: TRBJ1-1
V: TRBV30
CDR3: CAWSRGPGAEAFF
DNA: TGTGCCTGGAGCCGCGGGCCTGGGGCTGAAGCTTTCTTT

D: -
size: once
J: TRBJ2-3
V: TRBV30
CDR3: CAWSVLSGETQYF
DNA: TGTGCCTGGAGTGTGTTATCAGGAGAGACGCAGTATTTT

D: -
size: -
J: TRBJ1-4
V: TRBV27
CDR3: CASRDPWREKLFF
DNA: TGTGCCAGCCGGGACCCCTGGAGGGAAAAACTGTTTTTT

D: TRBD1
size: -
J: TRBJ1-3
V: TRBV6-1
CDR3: CASSQGQVSGNTIYF
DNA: TGTGCCAGCAGCCAGGGACAGGTCTCTGGAAACACCATATATTTT

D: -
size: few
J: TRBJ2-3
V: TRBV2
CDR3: CASIRGFGDTQYF
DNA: TGTGCCAGCATAAGGGGATTCGGGGATACGCAGTATTTT

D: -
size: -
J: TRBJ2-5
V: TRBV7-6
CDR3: CASSPSPVRETQYF
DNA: TGTGCCAGCAGCCCGTCCCCGGTTCGGGAGACCCAGTACTTC

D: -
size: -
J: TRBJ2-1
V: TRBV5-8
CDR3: CASSLDGGATYYEQFF
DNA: TGTGCCAGCAGCTTGGACGGCGGGGCAACTTATTATGAGCAGTTCTTC

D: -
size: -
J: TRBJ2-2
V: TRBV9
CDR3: CASSGTGELFF
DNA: TGTGCCAGCAGCGGCACCGGGGAGCTGTTTTTT

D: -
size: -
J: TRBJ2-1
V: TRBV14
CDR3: CASSRDWGEQFF
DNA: TGTGCCAGCAGCCGGGATTGGGGTGAGCAGTTCTTC

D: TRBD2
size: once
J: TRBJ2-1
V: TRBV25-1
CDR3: CASSDSTGLAGGHEQFF
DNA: TGTGCCAGCAGTGACTCAACCGGACTAGCGGGGGGGCATGAGCAGTTCTTC

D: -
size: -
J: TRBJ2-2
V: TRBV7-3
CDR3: CASSLDRFPLVLFF
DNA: TGTGCCAGCAGCTTAGACAGGTTTCCGTTGGTGCTGTTTTTT

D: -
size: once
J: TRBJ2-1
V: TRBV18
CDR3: CASSPASVGPNNEQFF
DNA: TGTGCCAGCTCACCAGCTTCGGTGGGCCCCAACAATGAGCAGTTCTTC

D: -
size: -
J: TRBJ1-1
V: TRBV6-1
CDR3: CASTTGNTEAFF
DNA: TGTGCCAGCACAACAGGGAACACTGAAGCTTTCTTT